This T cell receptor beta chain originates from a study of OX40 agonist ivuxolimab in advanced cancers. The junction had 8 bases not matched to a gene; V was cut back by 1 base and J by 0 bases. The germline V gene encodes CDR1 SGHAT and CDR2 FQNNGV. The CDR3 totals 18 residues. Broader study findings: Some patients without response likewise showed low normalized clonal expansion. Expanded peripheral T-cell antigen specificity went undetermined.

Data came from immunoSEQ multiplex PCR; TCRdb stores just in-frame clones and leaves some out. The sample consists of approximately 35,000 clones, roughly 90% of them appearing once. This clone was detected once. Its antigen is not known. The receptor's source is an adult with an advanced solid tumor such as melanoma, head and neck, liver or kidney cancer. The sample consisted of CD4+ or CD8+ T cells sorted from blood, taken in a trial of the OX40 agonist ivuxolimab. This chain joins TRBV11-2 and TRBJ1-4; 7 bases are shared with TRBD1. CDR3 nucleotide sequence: TGTGCCAGCAGCTTAGTAGGGGGCGGTAGGACAACTAATGAAAAACTGTTTTTT. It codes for CASSLVGGGRTTNEKLFF.